The source of this TCR beta chain is a study of T-cell memory formation after mild COVID-19. Study context: Most TCR clusters belonged to a single donor.

Trimming shortened V by 6 bases and J by 0 bases, and 17 bases separated the two germline ends. The CDR3 loop spans 17 amino acids. Germline CDR1 LNHDA, CDR2 SQIVND (reference sequence). In TCRdb, the 5' RACE reads were re-called with MiXCR into one record per CDR3 protein. The sample lists a few hundred thousand distinct CDR3 sequences; approximately 25% were seen once. The specimen sequenced was PBMCs or a T cell subset sorted from them (not recorded which). The clonotype comes from an adult woman who had mild COVID-19 (a few samples of this study predate the infection). Cell type and time point are not known. The chain carries TRBV19 and TRBJ2-2, with D possibly matching TRBD1 (5 bases). CDR3 DNA sequence: TGTGCCAGTAGCCCACGCGAACAGGTCCCGAACACCGGGGAGCTGTTTTTT. This encodes CASSPREQVPNTGELFF.